This entry concerns a single T cell receptor beta chain. This entry is derived from a study of blood T cell repertoires in COVID-19. Study-wide context: Samples taken during acute and convalescent COVID-19 were collected in the United States, Italy and Spain. T cells, B-cell-depleted T cells, or PBMCs provided the cDNA or gDNA that served as material.

Original handling: Reference gene primers were amplified, and this amplification served to estimate nucleated cell counts. The repertoire was sequenced with immunoSEQ multiplex PCR; TCRdb's copy has only in-frame clones and lacks some. Clonal size and the V and J genes are those of that table, whereas D and trimming came from the DNA. The sample shows about 230,000 clones, over 80% of them seen only once. The CDR3 length is 16 residues. CDR1 is SGDLS and CDR2 is YYNGEE in the germline V gene. The V segment lost 3 bases and the J segment 9 bases; nucleotides outside the gene matches: 14. This clonotype originated in a man aged 40-55 years with acute or convalescent COVID-19. The V call is TRBV9, the J call TRBJ2-1; 8 nucleotides match TRBD2. Sequencing input: peripheral blood. CDR3 sequence reads: CASSAGGTRGWGEQFF. DNA of the CDR3: TGTGCCAGCAGCGCTGGGGGGACTAGGGGCTGGGGTGAGCAGTTCTTC.